Below, one T cell receptor (beta chain) is given with its context. Its antigen is not identified. The CDR3 is 16 residues long. V was clipped by 2 bases and J by 7 bases, with 20 bases between them. CDR1 is MNHEY, CDR2 SMNVEV, per germline (reference sequence). This entry is derived from a study of post-analysis software for immune sequencing data. At the level of the study: Relapsing-remitting, secondary progressive and progressive-relapsing courses of multiple sclerosis were included.

Presence of unique molecular identifiers characterized the TCR beta cDNA libraries. From around 1 to 9.1 million T cells, 400,000 to 500,000 cDNA molecules were obtained. TCRdb reprocessed the PCR reads with MiXCR, giving one entry per CDR3 protein. This sample has 700,000 to 900,000 distinct CDR3 sequences, with under 60% found just once. Whole-study results and caveats: In patients, 4 to 6 TRBV segments were more frequent than in controls, with TRBV5-6, TRBV5-1 and TRBV20-1 among them.

This chain connects TRBV27 to TRBJ1-2; maybe TRBD1 (5 bases). Sequencing input: blood. This TCR was recovered from a girl between 10 and 17 years old with multiple sclerosis. CDR3 amino acids: CASSLTFGNQGLGYTF. In DNA form, the CDR3 reads TGTGCCAGCAGTTTAACCTTCGGTAACCAGGGACTTGGCTACACCTTC.